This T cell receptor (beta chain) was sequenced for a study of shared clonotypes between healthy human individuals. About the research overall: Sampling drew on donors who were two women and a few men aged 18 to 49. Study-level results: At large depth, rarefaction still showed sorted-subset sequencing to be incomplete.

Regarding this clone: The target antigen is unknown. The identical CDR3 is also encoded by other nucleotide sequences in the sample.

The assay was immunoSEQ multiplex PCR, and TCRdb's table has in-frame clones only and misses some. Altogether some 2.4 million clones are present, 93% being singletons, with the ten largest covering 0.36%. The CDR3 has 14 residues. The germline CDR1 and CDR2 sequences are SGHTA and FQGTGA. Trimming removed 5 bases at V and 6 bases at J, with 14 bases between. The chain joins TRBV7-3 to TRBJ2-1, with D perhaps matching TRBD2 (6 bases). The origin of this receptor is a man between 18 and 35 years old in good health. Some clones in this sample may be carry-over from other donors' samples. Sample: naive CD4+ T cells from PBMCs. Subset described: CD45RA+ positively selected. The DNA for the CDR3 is TGTGCCAGCAGCCTAGGGACTTCCGGCAATGAGCAGTTCTTC. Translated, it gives CASSLGTSGNEQFF.